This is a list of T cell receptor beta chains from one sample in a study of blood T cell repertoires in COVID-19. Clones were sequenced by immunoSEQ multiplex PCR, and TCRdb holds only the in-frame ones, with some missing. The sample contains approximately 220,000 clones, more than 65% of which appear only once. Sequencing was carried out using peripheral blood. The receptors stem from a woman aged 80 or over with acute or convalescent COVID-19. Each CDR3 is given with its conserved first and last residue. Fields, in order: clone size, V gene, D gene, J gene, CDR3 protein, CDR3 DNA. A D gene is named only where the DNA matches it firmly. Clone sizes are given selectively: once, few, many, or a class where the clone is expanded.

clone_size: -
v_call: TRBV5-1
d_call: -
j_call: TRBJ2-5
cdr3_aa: CASSFNQLETQYF
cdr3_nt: TGCGCCAGCAGCTTCAACCAACTGGAGACCCAGTACTTC

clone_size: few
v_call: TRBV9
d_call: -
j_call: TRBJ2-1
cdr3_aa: CASSVGPSDYNEQFF
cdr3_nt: TGTGCCAGCAGCGTCGGCCCTAGCGACTACAATGAGCAGTTCTTC

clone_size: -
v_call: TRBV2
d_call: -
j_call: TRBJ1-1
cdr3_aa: CASSEVQGKMAFF
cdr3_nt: TGTGCCAGCAGTGAAGTTCAGGGGAAGATGGCTTTCTTT

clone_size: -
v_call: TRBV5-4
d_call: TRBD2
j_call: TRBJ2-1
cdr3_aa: CASSSVAGVNEQFF
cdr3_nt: TGTGCCAGCAGCTCCGTAGCGGGGGTGAATGAGCAGTTCTTC

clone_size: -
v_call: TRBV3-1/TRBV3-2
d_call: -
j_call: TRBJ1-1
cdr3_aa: CASSQVGGRTEAFF
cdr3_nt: TGTGCCAGCAGCCAAGTCGGTGGCAGGACTGAAGCTTTCTTT

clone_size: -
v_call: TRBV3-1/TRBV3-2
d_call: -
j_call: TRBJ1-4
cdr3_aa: CASSQASVGGGEKLFF
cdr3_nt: TGTGCCAGCAGCCAGGCATCTGTTGGGGGGGGTGAAAAACTGTTTTTT

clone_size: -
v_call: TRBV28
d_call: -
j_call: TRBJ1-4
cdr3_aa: CASSLYQGEYEKLFF
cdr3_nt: TGTGCCAGCAGTTTATACCAGGGTGAATATGAAAAACTGTTTTTT

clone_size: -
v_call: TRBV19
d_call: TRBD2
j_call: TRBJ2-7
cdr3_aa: CASSITPGGNSYEQYF
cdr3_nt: TGTGCCAGTAGTATTACCCCGGGGGGAAACTCCTACGAGCAGTACTTC

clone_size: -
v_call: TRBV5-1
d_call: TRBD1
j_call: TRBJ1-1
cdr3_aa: CASSKTGEGNTEAFF
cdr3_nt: TGCGCCAGCAGCAAGACAGGGGAGGGGAACACTGAAGCTTTCTTT

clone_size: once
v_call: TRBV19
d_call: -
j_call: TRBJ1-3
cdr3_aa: CASSSSTGNTIYF
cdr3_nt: TGTGCCAGTAGTTCAAGCACTGGAAACACCATATATTTT